Below, 31 T cell receptor beta chains from the same sample are listed, as sequenced in a study of blood T cell repertoires in COVID-19. Clones were read by immunoSEQ multiplex PCR, and TCRdb kept only the in-frame ones, dropping some. The table has some 350,000 clones, more than 75% seen once. The material sequenced was peripheral blood. The receptors originated from a woman aged 45-65 years with COVID-19, enrolled during active disease.

This clone was picked up one time. This chain joins TRBV6-5 and TRBJ1-2; D gene ambiguous. In germline, CDR1 is MNHEY, CDR2 SVGAGI. V lost 6 bases, J lost 0 bases, and 14 bases lay in between. This CDR3 is 15 amino acids long. The CDR3 sequence: CASRRGSPPNYGYTF. The CDR3 DNA reads TGTGCCAGCAGACGAGGCAGTCCTCCTAACTATGGCTACACCTTC.

The chain uses TRBV5-1 and TRBJ2-7, with 11 nucleotides matching TRBD2. Trimming took 0 bases from V and 1 from J; bases not matched to a gene: 3. This CDR3 is built from 16 residues. Germline CDR1 is SGHRS and CDR2 is YFSETQ. CDR3 nucleotide sequence: TGCGCCAGCAGCTTGGATAGCGGGAGGGCATCCTACGAGCAGTACTTC. This gives the protein CASSLDSGRASYEQYF.

A single count supports this clone. The J gene is TRBJ2-1, the V gene TRBV12-3 or TRBV12-4, with a tentative D call TRBD2 (5 bases). This CDR3 is built from 12 residues. V lost 8 bases and J 12 bases, leaving 17 bases between the germline ends. CDR3 in amino acids: CASSSGGSGQFF. In DNA, the CDR3 is TGTGCCAGCTCGTCGGGTGGGAGTGGGCAGTTCTTC.

The rearrangement joins TRBV11-2 to TRBJ2-1; 9 positions match TRBD1. CDR1 and CDR2 (germline): SGHAT, FQNNGV. The ends lost 5 bases at V and 7 bases at J; junction bases unmatched: 21. This CDR3 has 19 amino acids. As DNA, the CDR3 is TGTGCCAGCAGCCCCACTTCCTGGGCCGGGACAGGGCGAAAAAATGAGCAGTTCTTC. The encoded protein is CASSPTSWAGTGRKNEQFF. Full variable domain (rest looked up from reference TRBV11-2 and TRBJ2-1): EAGVAQSPRYKIIEKRQSVAFWCNPISGHATLYWYQQILGQGPKLLIQFQNNGVVDDSQLPKDRFSAERLKGVDSTLKIQPAKLEDSAVYLCASSPTSWAGTGRKNEQFFGPGTRLTVL.

The chain links TRBV30 to TRBJ2-7; possible D gene TRBD1, 6 bases. The CDR3 extends over 13 amino acids. In germline, CDR1 is GTSNPN, CDR2 SVGIG (reference sequence). V was clipped by 4 bases and J by 5 bases, with 15 bases between them. The CDR3 region has the DNA TGTGCCTGGACTAGATTTAACAGGGACGAGCAGTACTTC. This translates into CAWTRFNRDEQYF.

This chain connects TRBV7-2 to TRBJ2-1, with 7 bases that match TRBD1. This CDR3 comprises 16 residues. Germline values: CDR1 SGHTA, CDR2 FQGNSA. The V gene end was trimmed by 6 bases and the J gene end by 6 bases; junction bases not matched to a gene: 14. CDR3 region: CASRRLGQVYANEQFF. The CDR3 bases are TGTGCCAGCAGGCGGTTAGGACAGGTATACGCCAATGAGCAGTTCTTC.

The chain employs TRBV5-4 and TRBJ2-7, with D perhaps TRBD2 (6 bases). The germline V gene has CDR1 SGHNT and CDR2 YYREEE (reference sequence). The V end lost 0 bases, the J end lost 4 bases, and 17 bases lay between the germline ends. CDR3 size: 16 residues. This chain's CDR3 is CASSLGGLRTSYEQYF. CDR3 bases: TGTGCCAGCAGCTTGGGGGGACTCCGGACCTCATACGAGCAGTACTTC.

The rearrangement links TRBV27 to TRBJ1-2, with no clear D. Trimming pared 3 bases from V and 1 base from J, leaving 9 bases between. This CDR3 is built from 14 residues. Germline loops: CDR1 MNHEY, CDR2 SMNVEV (reference sequence). The CDR3 sequence is CASSFNRDNYGYTF. The CDR3 nucleotides are TGTGCCAGCAGTTTTAACCGAGATAACTATGGCTACACCTTC.

This clone came up once. The rearrangement links TRBV19 to TRBJ2-1; D ambiguous. Trimming took off 5 bases at V and 6 bases at J, with 20 bases between the two ends. The CDR3 is 16 residues long. The germline V gene encodes CDR1 LNHDA and CDR2 SQIVND (reference sequence). CDR3 in DNA: TGTGCCAGTAGTGCACCCCACTCGGTCCCTAGCAATGAGCAGTTCTTC. As protein: CASSAPHSVPSNEQFF. Together with reference TRBV19 and TRBJ2-1, the CDR3 gives the full variable domain: DGGITQSPKYLFRKEGQNVTLSCEQNLNHDAMYWYRQDPGQGLRLIYYSQIVNDFQKGDIAEGYSVSREKKESFPLTVTSAQKNPTAFYLCASSAPHSVPSNEQFFGPGTRLTVL.

This sequence joins TRBV5-6 and TRBJ1-1; TRBD1 matches 9 bases. This CDR3 has 15 amino acids. Germline V gene lookup returns CDR1 SGHDT and CDR2 YYEEEE. V trimming: 2 bases; J trimming: 5 bases; junction bases outside the gene matches: 7. CDR3: CASSFWGTGRTEAFF. CDR3 nucleotide sequence: TGTGCCAGCAGCTTCTGGGGGACAGGGAGGACTGAAGCTTTCTTT. Drawing the rest from reference TRBV5-6 and TRBJ1-1, the complete variable domain is DAGVTQSPTHLIKTRGQQVTLRCSPKSGHDTVSWYQQALGQGPQFIFQYYEEEERQRGNFPDRFSGHQFPNYSSELNVNALLLGDSALYLCASSFWGTGRTEAFFGQGTRLTVV.

The genes are TRBV5-5 and TRBJ1-1; a weak D match, TRBD1 (6 bases). In germline, CDR1 is SGHKS, CDR2 YYEKEE (reference sequence). The CDR3 covers 15 residues. Trimming cost V 3 bases and J 1 base, with 13 bases left between them. The CDR3 coding sequence is TGTGCCAGCAGCTGGACACCGGGACAGAACACTGAAGCTTTCTTT. As protein: CASSWTPGQNTEAFF.

The chain couples TRBV9 to TRBJ1-1; maybe TRBD1 (5 bases). Germline lookup yields CDR1 SGDLS and CDR2 YYNGEE. V was clipped by 3 bases and J by 4 bases, with 19 bases between them. The CDR3 consists of 16 residues. The CDR3 region is CASSGGAYGLITEAFF. DNA of the CDR3: TGTGCCAGCAGCGGTGGGGCCTATGGGCTGATCACTGAAGCTTTCTTT.

Here the CDR3 reads CASSPARYEQYF. CDR3 DNA sequence: TGTGCCAGCAGCCCCGCGCGGTACGAGCAGTACTTC. The chain employs TRBV7-8 and TRBJ2-7, with D unclear. The germline gives CDR1 SGHVS, CDR2 FQNEAQ. The V gene lost 5 bases and the J gene lost 4 bases, with 9 bases spanning the gap. CDR3 length: 12 amino acids.

The V and J genes are TRBV5-1 and TRBJ1-2, with 7 bases identical to TRBD1. The CDR3 has 15 amino acids. Germline assignment: CDR1 SGHRS and CDR2 YFSETQ. The V gene end was trimmed by 6 bases and the J gene end by 2 bases; junction bases not matched to a gene: 10. The CDR3 loop is CASTLGLGGNYGYTF. In DNA form, the CDR3 reads TGCGCCAGCACCCTAGGGTTAGGGGGCAACTATGGCTACACCTTC.

This chain uses TRBV5-1 with TRBJ2-1; D is perhaps TRBD2 (5 bases). CDR1 and CDR2 (germline): SGHRS, YFSETQ. V lost 3 bases, J lost 0 bases, and 7 bases lay in between. This CDR3 is built from 14 residues. This chain's CDR3 is CASSSADSYNEQFF. For the CDR3, the DNA is TGCGCCAGCAGCTCAGCGGACTCCTACAATGAGCAGTTCTTC.

J is TRBJ2-7 and V is TRBV19; TRBD1 matches 9 bases. The germline CDR1 and CDR2 sequences are LNHDA and SQIVND (reference sequence). V lost 6 bases, J lost 6 bases, and 6 bases stayed unmatched. The CDR3 runs 13 residues. In DNA, the CDR3 is TGTGCCAGTAGCGACAGGGGGAGGGTCGAGCAGTACTTC. Encoded protein: CASSDRGRVEQYF. Combining the CDR3 with reference TRBV19 and TRBJ2-7 gives the whole variable domain DGGITQSPKYLFRKEGQNVTLSCEQNLNHDAMYWYRQDPGQGLRLIYYSQIVNDFQKGDIAEGYSVSREKKESFPLTVTSAQKNPTAFYLCASSDRGRVEQYFGPGTRLTVT.

V and J are TRBV10-1 and TRBJ2-1; 8 nucleotides match TRBD1. The CDR3 has 12 amino acids. Trimming cost V 6 bases and J 5 bases; bases outside gene matches: 0. From germline, CDR1 is WNHNN and CDR2 SYGVQD (reference sequence). CDR3 sequence reads: CASRDRDNEQFF. The DNA of the CDR3 is TGCGCCAGCAGGGACAGGGACAATGAGCAGTTCTTC.

This chain connects TRBV7-9 to TRBJ1-1; 8 nucleotides line up with TRBD1. Germline CDR1 SEHNR, CDR2 FQNEAQ (reference sequence). V lost 3 bases, J lost 4 bases, and 4 bases stayed unmatched. The CDR3 consists of 14 residues. CDR3 sequence: CASSLQGAATEAFF. As DNA, the CDR3 is TGTGCCAGCAGCTTGCAGGGGGCGGCCACTGAAGCTTTCTTT.

CDR3 sequence (DNA): TGTGCCAGCAGCCACGGACTTCTCTACGAGCAGTACTTC. This gives the protein CASSHGLLYEQYF. The chain employs TRBV11-3 and TRBJ2-7; D might be TRBD2 (5 bases). The germline CDR1 and CDR2 sequences are SGHNT and YENEEA. Trimming removed 5 bases at V and 3 bases at J, with 11 bases between. CDR3 length equals 13 residues.

The gene calls are TRBV15 and TRBJ2-1; 7 bases are shared with TRBD2. The germline V gene encodes CDR1 LNHNV and CDR2 YYDKDF (reference sequence). The V segment lost 3 bases and the J segment 8 bases; nucleotides outside the gene matches: 22. The CDR3 has 19 residues. The CDR3 DNA is TGTGCCACCAGCAGCCCCTCCTTTGAGGGAGGGCCTAAGTTCGATGAGCAGTTCTTC. Its protein is CATSSPSFEGGPKFDEQFF.

The CDR3, as DNA: TGTGCCAGCAGCCAAGACCGGGACACGCCAAACTATGGCTACACCTTC. Protein product: CASSQDRDTPNYGYTF. The chain has TRBV3-1 (or the pseudogene TRBV3-2) and TRBJ1-2; D may be TRBD1 (6 bases). CDR1 is LGHDT, CDR2 YNNKEL, per germline (reference sequence). V was shortened by 0 bases and J by 2 bases, with 13 bases between the two germline ends. The CDR3 contains 16 residues.

The V gene is TRBV6-4, the J gene TRBJ1-1; D is undetermined. There are 13 residues in the CDR3. Trimming left V 8 bases short and J 0 bases short, with 10 bases between. Germline V CDR1 and CDR2: MRHNA, SNTAGT. The CDR3 spells CASSERVNTEAFF. In DNA, the CDR3 is TGTGCCAGCTCTGAGAGGGTGAACACTGAAGCTTTCTTT.

The V gene is TRBV24-1, the J gene TRBJ2-7, with TRBD1 matching 8 bases. V lost 4 bases, J lost 3 bases, and 10 bases stayed unmatched. This CDR3 contains 16 residues. Germline V gene data show CDR1 as KGHDR and CDR2 as SFDVKD. In DNA form, the CDR3 reads TGTGCCACCAGTGACAATACAGGGGGTCAGGTCTACGAGCAGTACTTC. Translated, it gives CATSDNTGGQVYEQYF.

This clone was counted only a few times. J is TRBJ2-2 and V is TRBV13; 7 bases align to TRBD2. The CDR3 spans 17 residues. J lost 1 base, V lost 0 bases, and 5 bases had no gene match. CDR1 and CDR2 (germline): PRHDT, FYEKMQ (reference sequence). The CDR3 coding sequence is TGTGCCAGCAGCTTAGGTCCTAGCGGTATGAACACCGGGGAGCTGTTTTTT. Translation gives CASSLGPSGMNTGELFF.

The rearrangement uses TRBV19 and TRBJ2-7, with 16 bases identical to TRBD2. This CDR3 comprises 16 residues. V dropped 4 bases and J dropped 6; count of bases not matched to a gene: 6. Per germline, CDR1 LNHDA and CDR2 SQIVND (reference sequence). This CDR3 reads CASSTGTSGRAGEQYF. CDR3 sequence (DNA): TGTGCCAGTAGTACGGGGACTAGCGGGAGGGCCGGCGAGCAGTACTTC. The full variable domain, rest sourced from reference TRBV19 and TRBJ2-7, is DGGITQSPKYLFRKEGQNVTLSCEQNLNHDAMYWYRQDPGQGLRLIYYSQIVNDFQKGDIAEGYSVSREKKESFPLTVTSAQKNPTAFYLCASSTGTSGRAGEQYFGPGTRLTVT.

In its sample, this clone was seen once. The chain joins TRBV3-1 (or the pseudogene TRBV3-2) to TRBJ2-1; 14 positions match TRBD2. The junction had 11 bases not matched to a gene; V was cut back by 5 bases and J by 8 bases. CDR1 and CDR2 (germline): LGHDT, YNNKEL (reference sequence). The CDR3 runs 17 residues. This chain's CDR3 is CASSTRGGLAGGYEQFF. The CDR3 nucleotides are TGTGCCAGCAGCACCCGCGGCGGACTAGCGGGAGGCTATGAGCAGTTCTTC.

This chain links TRBV2 with TRBJ2-1; D is possibly TRBD2 (6 bases). Per germline, CDR1 SNHLY and CDR2 FYNNEI. This CDR3 is built from 12 residues. V lost 5 bases to trimming and J lost 12 bases, with 14 bases between them. Here the CDR3 DNA reads TGTGCCAGCAGTTCAGCCGGGAGAGGGCAGTTCTTC. Translation: CASSSAGRGQFF.

The chain employs TRBV4-3 and TRBJ2-5, with TRBD2 matching 7 bases. The V and J ends lost 3 bases and 4 bases, in that order; junction bases with no gene match: 11. The CDR3 is made up of 16 amino acids. Germline CDR1 reads LGHNA; CDR2 reads YSLEER. This CDR3 is CASSQNLGGIRETQYF. CDR3 nucleotide sequence: TGCGCCAGCAGCCAGAATCTGGGGGGGATTCGAGAGACCCAGTACTTC.

The V and J genes are TRBV30 and TRBJ1-1; 8 bases are a match to TRBD1. J gave up 1 base and V 3 bases, and 7 bases lay outside the gene matches. The CDR3 extends over 15 amino acids. Germline CDR1 GTSNPN, CDR2 SVGIG (reference sequence). The CDR3 loop is CAWRIIGTGNTEAFF. DNA for the CDR3: TGTGCCTGGAGAATAATCGGGACAGGGAACACTGAAGCTTTCTTT.

The chain uses TRBV29-1 and TRBJ2-5; a possible D gene is TRBD2 (5 bases). This CDR3 has 13 amino acids. Germline CDR1 reads SQVTM; CDR2 reads ANQGSEA. Trimming left V 4 bases short and J 4 bases short, with 13 bases between. In nucleotides, the CDR3 is TGCAGCGTTGGATGGGAGAGGGCAGAGACCCAGTACTTC. This gives the protein CSVGWERAETQYF.

This clone was found a few times. V is TRBV25-1 and J is TRBJ1-6; the D gene is possibly TRBD1 (5 bases). Germline assignment: CDR1 MGHDK and CDR2 SYGVNS. This CDR3 region has 11 residues. The V end was cut by 5 bases, the J end by 10 bases, with 6 bases between. The CDR3 nucleotides are TGTGCCAGCAGTCGGGGGTCACCCCTCCACTTT. This gives the protein CASSRGSPLHF.